These T cell receptor beta chains were read from a single sample in a study of CD8 T cells in Susac syndrome. TCRdb reanalysed the immunoSEQ multiplex PCR reads using MiXCR and keeps one entry per CDR3 protein. The sample consists of approximately 190,000 distinct CDR3 sequences, approximately 96% of them appearing once. The sequencing sample was made of CD4+ T cells from PBMCs. These receptors all stem from a human donor with Susac syndrome. The CDR3 runs from the conserved cysteine through the conserved F or W. A D gene is named only where the DNA matches it firmly. Clone size is not always given. Where it is, it says once, few, many or a class for expanded clones.

>TRBJ2-1|-|TRBV5-1|-
CASSLGRGGGRFF
TGCGCCAGCAGCTTGGGCCGCGGGGGCGGGCGGTTCTTC
>TRBJ2-5|-|TRBV19|-
CASSTTTDESQYF
TGTGCCAGTAGTACCACGACGGACGAGTCCCAGTACTTC
>TRBJ1-1|-|TRBV7-3|-
CASSLRPGGTEAFF
TGTGCCAGCAGCTTAAGGCCGGGGGGCACTGAAGCTTTCTTT
>TRBJ1-1|-|TRBV19|-
CASSMHRDTEAFF
TGTGCCAGTAGTATGCATAGGGACACTGAAGCTTTCTTT
>TRBJ1-2|once|TRBV6-5|-
CASSRHPDRHGYTF
TGTGCCAGCAGCCGACATCCCGATCGACACGGCTACACCTTC
>TRBJ2-1|-|TRBV5-6|-
CASSGSSPRFF
TGTGCCAGCAGCGGGAGCAGCCCAAGGTTCTTC
>TRBJ2-1|-|TRBV12-3/TRBV12-4|TRBD2
CASSLGVTSSGGEQFF
TGTGCCAGCTCCCTTGGAGTGACTAGCTCGGGTGGTGAGCAGTTCTTC
>TRBJ2-7|-|TRBV4-2|-
CASSQDSSYEQYF
TGTGCCAGCAGCCAAGACAGCTCCTACGAGCAGTACTTC
>TRBJ2-5|-|TRBV4-2|TRBD2
CASSQGVASGGVETQYF
TGTGCCAGCAGCCAAGGGGTGGCTAGCGGGGGGGTGGAGACCCAGTACTTC
>TRBJ1-1|-|TRBV3-1|-
CASSQGSDTEAFF
TGTGCCAGCAGCCAAGGCTCGGACACTGAAGCTTTCTTT
>TRBJ2-3|few|TRBV7-3|TRBD2
CASSSGASTDTQYF
TGTGCCAGCAGTAGCGGGGCTAGCACAGATACGCAGTATTTT
>TRBJ1-6|-|TRBV27|-
CASSLREGGNSPLHF
TGTGCCAGCAGTTTACGGGAGGGCGGGAATTCACCCCTCCACTTT
>TRBJ1-5|once|TRBV6-2/TRBV6-3|-
CASSYSWAGSNQPQHF
TGTGCCAGCAGTTACTCGTGGGCAGGAAGCAATCAGCCCCAGCATTTT
>TRBJ2-7|-|TRBV6-5|-
CASSYSRVRYEQYF
TGTGCCAGCAGTTACTCCCGGGTTCGCTACGAGCAGTACTTC
>TRBJ2-2|-|TRBV29-1|-
CSSSGPTGELFF
TGCAGCTCGAGCGGACCCACCGGGGAGCTGTTTTTT
>TRBJ2-1|-|TRBV20-1|-
CSARAYYNEQFF
TGCAGTGCTAGAGCTTACTACAATGAGCAGTTCTTC
>TRBJ2-1|-|TRBV20-1|TRBD2
CSARETSGGSNEQFF
TGCAGTGCTAGAGAGACTAGCGGGGGCTCCAATGAGCAGTTCTTC
>TRBJ2-1|-|TRBV20-1|TRBD1
CSARGDRRNEQFF
TGCAGTGCTAGAGGGGACAGGAGGAATGAGCAGTTCTTC
>TRBJ1-2|-|TRBV9|-
CASSVDWGPYYGYTF
TGTGCCAGCAGCGTAGATTGGGGGCCGTACTATGGCTACACCTTC
>TRBJ1-6|-|TRBV15|-
CATSREGNSPLHF
TGTGCCACCAGCAGAGAAGGGAATTCACCCCTCCACTTT
>TRBJ2-3|-|TRBV9|-
CASSVIQGGTDTQYF
TGTGCCAGCAGCGTCATTCAGGGGGGGACAGATACGCAGTATTTT
>TRBJ1-5|-|TRBV4-3|TRBD1
CASSQWDRGQPQHF
TGCGCCAGCAGCCAATGGGACAGGGGTCAGCCCCAGCATTTT
>TRBJ2-5|-|TRBV20-1|TRBD2
CSASFGRGETQYF
TGCAGTGCTAGTTTTGGGCGGGGGGAGACCCAGTACTTC
>TRBJ2-3|-|TRBV7-2|TRBD2
CAGQLAGGPDTQYF
TGTGCCGGCCAACTAGCGGGGGGGCCAGATACGCAGTATTTT
>TRBJ2-3|-|TRBV18|TRBD2
CASSPRPSGAGTDTQYF
TGTGCCAGCTCACCACGTCCTAGCGGGGCCGGGACAGATACGCAGTATTTT
>TRBJ1-5|once|TRBV20-1|-
CSARVGAVQKNQPQHF
TGCAGTGCTAGAGTCGGCGCCGTCCAGAAAAATCAGCCCCAGCATTTT
>TRBJ2-2|-|TRBV29-1|TRBD1
CSAHGTVDTGELFF
TGCAGCGCCCACGGGACAGTAGACACCGGGGAGCTGTTTTTT
>TRBJ1-6|-|TRBV25-1|-
CASTSRSDSPLHF
TGTGCCAGCACCTCTAGGTCAGATTCACCCCTCCACTTT
>TRBJ1-1|-|TRBV30|-
CAWSRVPTEAFF
TGTGCCTGGAGTAGGGTGCCAACTGAAGCTTTCTTT
>TRBJ2-7|-|TRBV10-3|-
CAISPQPQEQYF
TGTGCCATCAGCCCCCAGCCACAGGAGCAGTACTTC
>TRBJ2-1|-|TRBV12-3/TRBV12-4|TRBD2
CASTPSGTSGYNEQFF
TGTGCCAGCACTCCCTCCGGGACTAGCGGATACAATGAGCAGTTCTTC
>TRBJ2-1|once|TRBV19|TRBD1
CASTQQGVYNEQFF
TGTGCCAGTACGCAACAGGGGGTGTACAATGAGCAGTTCTTC
>TRBJ1-2|-|TRBV5-1|-
CASSSNAGLDGYTF
TGCGCCAGCAGCTCGAATGCAGGGTTAGATGGCTACACCTTC
>TRBJ1-2|-|TRBV28|TRBD1
CASRQGAYSYGYTF
TGTGCCAGCCGACAGGGGGCGTATAGCTATGGCTACACCTTC
>TRBJ2-5|once|TRBV7-9|-
CASRPRQRQETQYF
TGTGCCAGCAGGCCCAGACAGAGACAAGAGACCCAGTACTTC
>TRBJ2-2|-|TRBV27|TRBD2
CASSLRTSGGLTGELFF
TGTGCCAGCAGTCTCCGGACTAGCGGGGGGCTTACCGGGGAGCTGTTTTTT
>TRBJ2-2|-|TRBV30|-
CAWSHWTVTGELFF
TGTGCCTGGAGCCATTGGACGGTGACCGGGGAGCTGTTTTTT
>TRBJ2-5|-|TRBV6-1|TRBD1
CASSGRQGLGETQYF
TGTGCCAGCAGCGGACGACAGGGTCTCGGGGAGACCCAGTACTTC
>TRBJ1-5|-|TRBV7-8|-
CASSFQGSYSNQPQHF
TGTGCCAGCAGCTTTCAGGGGTCATATAGCAATCAGCCCCAGCATTTT
>TRBJ2-5|-|TRBV29-1|TRBD1
CSVVRTGEAQYF
TGCAGCGTTGTGAGGACAGGGGAGGCCCAGTACTTC
>TRBJ2-1|-|TRBV11-2|TRBD2
CASSRHDGGYNEQFF
TGTGCCAGCAGCCGTCACGACGGGGGGTACAATGAGCAGTTCTTC
>TRBJ1-1|-|TRBV3-1|TRBD1
CASSQLRTGGLNTEAFF
TGTGCCAGCAGCCAACTTCGGACAGGGGGATTGAACACTGAAGCTTTCTTT
>TRBJ1-3|-|TRBV27|-
CASRRQDSGNTIYF
TGTGCCAGCAGAAGACAGGACTCTGGAAACACCATATATTTT
>TRBJ1-4|-|TRBV6-5|-
CASSYSGEKLFF
TGTGCCAGCAGTTACTCGGGGGAAAAACTGTTTTTT
>TRBJ1-6|-|TRBV30|TRBD1
CAWSVRQGDSRRNSPLHF
TGTGCCTGGAGTGTGCGACAGGGGGATAGTCGTAGAAATTCACCCCTCCACTTT
>TRBJ2-4|-|TRBV3-1|-
CASSQATVNIQYF
TGTGCCAGCAGCCAAGCGACAGTAAACATTCAGTACTTC